This T cell receptor (beta chain) is from a study of T cells after posttransplantation cyclophosphamide. A remark on this clone: The antigen is unknown.

The V gene's germline CDR1 is SGHRS and CDR2 YFSETQ. V was cut by 4 bases and J by 6 bases, with 13 bases left in between. The CDR3 extends over 13 amino acids. Study observations and caveats: After PTCy, TRB diversity resembled that of CNI/methotrexate controls. Tissue-infiltrating T cells from skin or gut overlapped little with blood T cells. Donor-recipient repertoire similarity was low at 1-2 months, rising over year one.

Some clones are missing from TCRdb's copy, which holds only in-frame ones; the method was immunoSEQ multiplex PCR. The sample holds roughly 7,400 clones, approximately 91% seen once. The origin of this receptor is a woman aged 45-59 years in good health and a related stem cell transplant donor. The sample comprised CD4+ T cells sorted from blood. The chain couples TRBV5-1 to TRBJ1-1, with D perhaps TRBD1 (6 bases). In DNA form, the CDR3 reads TGCGCCAGCAGCCTAGGACAGAAGGCTGAAGCTTTCTTT. It specifies CASSLGQKAEAFF.